Listed below are T cell receptor beta chains from one sample, sequenced in a study of metastatic and nonmetastatic thyroid tumors. TCRdb re-called the PCR reads with MiXCR. The sample shows more than 12,000 clones, around 28% of them seen only once. Sequencing used tumor tissue. These receptors all come from a male donor with papillary thyroid cancer or a benign thyroid nodule (not recorded which). Some clones in this sample may be carry-over from other donors' samples. Both conserved end residues are part of each CDR3. D genes are given only for firm matches. Part of the rows lack a size; the others show once, few, many or a class for expanded clones.

v_gene	j_gene	d_gene	len	abundance	CDR3aa	CDR3nt
TRBV6-1	TRBJ2-3	.	17	.	CASSERSVLVASYTQYF	TGTGCCAGCAGTGAAAGATCGGTCTTAGTAGCGTCATATACGCAGTATTTT
TRBV3-1	TRBJ2-2	.	15	.	CASSQIRGDTGELFF	TGTGCCAGCAGCCAAATTCGGGGTGACACCGGGGAGCTGTTTTTT
TRBV10-3	TRBJ1-4	.	13	.	CAIRGGTGEKLFF	TGCGCCATCAGAGGGGGAACGGGAGAAAAACTGTTTTTC
TRBV12-3/TRBV12-4	TRBJ2-7	.	13	many	CASRYTGAYEQYF	TGTGCCAGCAGATATACAGGTGCCTACGAGCAGTACTTC
TRBV6-9	TRBJ1-2	.	8	few	CANYGYTF	TGTGCTAACTATGGCTACACCTTC
TRBV27	TRBJ2-5	TRBD2	15	few	CASSFPTSGGETQYF	TGTGCCAGCAGTTTCCCGACTAGCGGGGGCGAGACCCAGTACTTC
TRBV5-1	TRBJ2-3	.	16	many	CASSYSDRGGKDTQYF	TGCGCCAGCAGCTACAGTGACAGGGGAGGGAAAGATACGCAGTATTTT
TRBV20-1	TRBJ2-7	TRBD1	14	.	CSARLQQGIHEQYF	TGCAGTGCTAGACTTCAACAGGGGATTCACGAGCAGTACTTC
TRBV6-1	TRBJ2-7	.	16	many	CASSDPMGQGRYEQYF	TGTGCCAGCAGTGACCCAATGGGACAAGGGCGCTACGAGCAGTACTTC
TRBV20-1	TRBJ2-2	.	13	once	CSAWESSTGELFF	TGCAGTGCCTGGGAGAGTTCCACCGGGGAGCTGTTTTTT
TRBV18	TRBJ2-7	TRBD1	16	.	CASSPPGTGVLYEQYF	TGTGCCAGCTCACCTCCAGGGACAGGGGTTCTCTACGAGCAGTACTTC
TRBV6-4	TRBJ2-1	.	13	medium-sized	CASSDSDNNEQFF	TGTGCCAGCAGTGACTCGGACAACAATGAGCAGTTCTTC
TRBV28	TRBJ1-1	TRBD1	15	.	CASSSLRRTGTQAFF	TGTGCCAGCAGTTCCCTCAGGCGGACAGGGACCCAAGCTTTCTTT
TRBV6-5	TRBJ1-3	.	15	many	CASSYSGGSGNTIYF	TGTGCCAGCAGTTACTCAGGGGGCTCTGGAAACACCATATATTTT
TRBV24-1	TRBJ2-1	.	13	many	CATFWGICDEQFF	TGTGCCACGTTTTGGGGGATATGCGATGAGCAGTTCTTC
TRBV12-5	TRBJ1-2	TRBD1	15	many	CASGGQPVEDYGYTF	TGTGCTAGTGGGGGACAGCCAGTGGAAGACTATGGCTACACCTTC
TRBV12-5	TRBJ2-7	.	12	.	CASGSKGSEQYF	TGTGCTAGTGGTAGCAAGGGGTCCGAGCAGTACTTC
TRBV6-5	TRBJ1-3	.	14	few	CASSYRPGGNTIYF	TGTGCCAGCAGTTACCGGCCAGGGGGAAACACCATATATTTT
TRBV30	TRBJ2-7	.	11	many	CACAGSYEQYF	TGTGCCTGCGCGGGAAGTTACGAGCAGTACTTC
TRBV10-2	TRBJ2-1	.	14	few	CASRPGTSYNEQFF	TGCGCCAGCAGACCCGGGACTTCCTACAATGAGCAGTTCTTC
TRBV5-1	TRBJ2-7	TRBD1	15	.	CASSMSGTAPYEQYF	TGCGCCAGCAGCATGTCCGGGACAGCACCCTACGAGCAGTACTTC
TRBV20-1	TRBJ2-7	.	14	many	CSARDPSGVTEQYF	TGCAGTGCTAGAGACCCCTCGGGGGTGACCGAGCAGTACTTC
TRBV7-2	TRBJ1-1	.	13	.	CASSRDKNTEAFF	TGTGCCAGCAGCCGGGACAAGAACACTGAAGCTTTCTTT
TRBV6-1	TRBJ2-7	.	16	few	CASSELDSLTTYEQYF	TGTGCCAGCAGTGAACTGGACAGCTTAACCACCTACGAGCAGTACTTC
TRBV5-1	TRBJ2-7	TRBD2	15	once	CASSYSGTSVYEQYF	TGCGCCAGCAGCTACAGTGGGACTAGCGTCTACGAGCAGTACTTC
TRBV6-6	TRBJ2-7	.	15	.	CASSYSGGDSYEQYF	TGTGCCAGCAGTTACTCGGGCGGAGACTCCTACGAGCAGTACTTC
TRBV16	TRBJ1-5	.	13	many	CASSQGNSQPQHF	TGTGCCAGCAGCCAAGGGAATAGCCAGCCCCAGCATTTT
TRBV5-1	TRBJ1-1	TRBD1	15	many	CASSLVQGLNTEAFF	TGCGCCAGCAGTTTGGTACAGGGGCTGAACACTGAAGCTTTCTTT
TRBV6-2/TRBV6-3	TRBJ1-5	.	14	few	CASSRTANNQPQHF	TGTGCCAGCAGTCGGACAGCTAACAATCAGCCCCAGCATTTT
TRBV6-1	TRBJ1-6	TRBD1	16	few	CASSEDRGLRNSPLHF	TGTGCCAGCAGTGAGGACAGGGGGCTGCGAAATTCACCCCTCCACTTT
TRBV12-3/TRBV12-4	TRBJ2-7	TRBD1	14	medium-sized	CASSMDRGTYEQYF	TGTGCCAGCAGTATGGACAGGGGAACCTACGAGCAGTACTTC
TRBV6-1	TRBJ1-1	.	12	medium-sized	CASIPDGRRAFF	TGTGCCAGCATCCCAGACGGACGGCGGGCTTTCTTT
TRBV18	TRBJ2-7	TRBD1	12	.	CASSTYRGEQYF	TGTGCCAGCTCAACCTACAGGGGCGAGCAGTACTTC
TRBV3-1	TRBJ2-7	.	12	medium-sized	CASSRDGYEQYF	TGTGCCAGCAGCCGAGACGGCTACGAGCAGTACTTC
TRBV7-3	TRBJ1-2	TRBD1	15	many	CASSPWGGTVDGYTF	TGTGCCAGCAGCCCCTGGGGAGGGACAGTCGATGGCTACACCTTC
TRBV24-1	TRBJ2-3	.	11	many	CATSARDTQYF	TGTGCCACCAGTGCCAGAGATACGCAGTATTTT
TRBV6-1	TRBJ2-3	TRBD1	14	few	CASSRTGGQDTQYF	TGTGCCAGCAGTAGGACAGGGGGACAAGATACGCAGTATTTT
TRBV19	TRBJ1-2	.	13	few	CASSWSEGYGYTF	TGTGCCAGTAGCTGGTCGGAGGGCTATGGCTACACCTTC
TRBV6-1	TRBJ1-3	.	15	.	CASSPSGFSGNTIYF	TGTGCCAGCAGTCCCTCAGGTTTCTCTGGAAATACCATATATTTT
TRBV5-1	TRBJ1-2	TRBD1	15	.	CASSFGTGQIYGYTF	TGCGCCAGCAGCTTCGGGACAGGGCAGATCTATGGCTACACCTTC
TRBV5-1	TRBJ1-6	.	16	many	CASSLFGTTINSPLHF	TGCGCCAGCAGCTTGTTTGGGACGACCATTAATTCACCCCTCCACTTT
TRBV9	TRBJ2-2	.	16	.	CASSVADGSWSGELFF	TGTGCCAGCAGCGTAGCAGACGGGAGTTGGTCCGGGGAGCTGTTTTTT
TRBV11-2	TRBJ2-4	TRBD2	18	many	CASTKEGSSGSAKNIQYF	TGTGCCAGCACTAAAGAGGGGTCTAGCGGGAGCGCGAAAAACATTCAGTACTTC
TRBV6-2/TRBV6-3	TRBJ2-1	.	13	many	CASSYEFYNEQFF	TGTGCCAGCAGTTATGAGTTCTACAATGAGCAGTTCTTC
TRBV15	TRBJ2-7	.	14	.	CATSRDQGIYEQYF	TGTGCCACCAGCAGAGATCAGGGCATCTACGAGCAGTACTTC
TRBV14	TRBJ2-1	TRBD2	15	many	CASSHGTSGTGEQFF	TGTGCCAGCAGCCACGGGACTAGCGGGACGGGTGAGCAGTTCTTC
TRBV12-3/TRBV12-4	TRBJ2-7	.	14	few	CASNSPEQGGEQYF	TGTGCCAGCAACTCGCCGGAGCAGGGCGGCGAGCAGTACTTC
TRBV6-2/TRBV6-3	TRBJ2-7	TRBD1	17	few	CASSYSKGTGTDYEQYF	TGTGCCAGCAGTTACTCGAAGGGAACCGGGACAGACTACGAGCAGTACTTC
TRBV11-3	TRBJ1-3	.	13	many	CASSSKSGNTIYF	TGTGCCAGCAGCTCCAAATCTGGAAACACCATATATTTT
TRBV20-1	TRBJ1-2	.	16	.	CSARVVGRGRFYGYTF	TGCAGTGCTAGAGTGGTTGGAAGGGGGAGGTTCTATGGCTACACCTTC
TRBV6-1	TRBJ2-1	TRBD2	14	few	CASSGLAGSNEQFF	TGTGCCAGCAGTGGTCTAGCGGGAAGCAATGAGCAGTTCTTC
TRBV3-1	TRBJ1-2	.	14	many	CASSPTDGYYGYTF	TGTGCCAGCAGCCCCACTGACGGGTACTATGGCTACACCTTC
TRBV18	TRBJ2-2	TRBD1	16	.	CASSPLQGVNTGELIF	TGTGCCAGCTCACCACTTCAGGGGGTTAACACCGGGGAGCTGATTTTT
TRBV30	TRBJ1-6	.	13	.	CACEGGRNSPLHF	TGTGCCTGCGAGGGGGGGAGAAATTCACCCCTCCACTTT
TRBV28	TRBJ1-6	.	14	few	CASSRTTGNSPLHF	TGTGCCAGCAGTCGCACCACTGGGAATTCACCCCTCCACTTT
TRBV7-8	TRBJ1-1	.	12	medium-sized	CASSLDVDEAFF	TGTGCCAGCAGCTTAGACGTGGACGAAGCTTTCTTT
TRBV6-1	TRBJ1-1	TRBD1	14	many	CASSSQGAGTEAFF	TGTGCCAGCAGTTCACAGGGGGCGGGGACTGAAGCTTTCTTT
TRBV2	TRBJ2-1	TRBD2	14	many	CASSWVSGDNEQFF	TGTGCCAGCAGTTGGGTTAGCGGGGACAATGAGCAGTTCTTC
TRBV5-4	TRBJ2-2	.	15	many	CASSLGGISTGELFF	TGTGCCAGCAGCTTGGGCGGGATCTCCACCGGGGAGCTGTTTTTT
TRBV27	TRBJ2-2	.	13	many	CASSYPNTGELFF	TGTGCCAGCAGTTACCCGAACACCGGGGAGCTGTTTTTT